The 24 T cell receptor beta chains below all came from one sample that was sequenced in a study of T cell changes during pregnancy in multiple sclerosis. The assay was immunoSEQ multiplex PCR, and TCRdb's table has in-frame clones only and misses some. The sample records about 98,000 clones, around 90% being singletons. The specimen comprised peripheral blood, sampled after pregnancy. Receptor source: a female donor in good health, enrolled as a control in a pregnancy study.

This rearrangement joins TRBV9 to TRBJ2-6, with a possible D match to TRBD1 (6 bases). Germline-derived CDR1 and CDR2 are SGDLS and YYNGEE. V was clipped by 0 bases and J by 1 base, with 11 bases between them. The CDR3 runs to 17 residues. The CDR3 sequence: CASSVVDRQSGANVLTF. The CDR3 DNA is TGTGCCAGCAGCGTAGTCGACAGGCAGTCTGGGGCCAACGTCCTGACTTTC.

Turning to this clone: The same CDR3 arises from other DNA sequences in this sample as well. The CDR3 region has the DNA TGTGCCAGCAGCTTAGATCGGGCGACAGGGGTCACAGATACGCAGTATTTT. This sequence encodes CASSLDRATGVTDTQYF. The chain combines TRBV11-2 with TRBJ2-3, with 8 bases lining up with TRBD1. Germline V lookup: CDR1 SGHAT, CDR2 FQNNGV. Trimming at V came to 0 bases and at J to 2 bases, leaving 7 bases not matched to a gene. The CDR3 is 17 residues long. Full variable domain (rest looked up from reference TRBV11-2 and TRBJ2-3): EAGVAQSPRYKIIEKRQSVAFWCNPISGHATLYWYQQILGQGPKLLIQFQNNGVVDDSQLPKDRFSAERLKGVDSTLKIQPAKLEDSAVYLCASSLDRATGVTDTQYFGPGTRLTVL.

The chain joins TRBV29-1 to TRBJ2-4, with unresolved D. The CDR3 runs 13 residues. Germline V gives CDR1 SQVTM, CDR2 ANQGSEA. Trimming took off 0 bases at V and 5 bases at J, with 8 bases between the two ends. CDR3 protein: CSVEDPRENIQYF. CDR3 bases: TGCAGCGTTGAAGACCCACGGGAAAACATTCAGTACTTC.

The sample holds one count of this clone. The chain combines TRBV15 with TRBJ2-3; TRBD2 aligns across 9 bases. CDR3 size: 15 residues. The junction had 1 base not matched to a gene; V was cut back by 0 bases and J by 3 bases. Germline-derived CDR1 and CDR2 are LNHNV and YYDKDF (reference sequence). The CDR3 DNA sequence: TGTGCCACCAGCAGAGACGCGGGAGGGACAGATACGCAGTATTTT. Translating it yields CATSRDAGGTDTQYF. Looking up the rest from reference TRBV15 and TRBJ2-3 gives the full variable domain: DAMVIQNPRYQVTQFGKPVTLSCSQTLNHNVMYWYQQKSSQAPKLLFHYYDKDFNNEADTPDNFQSRRPNTSFCFLDIRSPGLGDTAMYLCATSRDAGGTDTQYFGPGTRLTVL.

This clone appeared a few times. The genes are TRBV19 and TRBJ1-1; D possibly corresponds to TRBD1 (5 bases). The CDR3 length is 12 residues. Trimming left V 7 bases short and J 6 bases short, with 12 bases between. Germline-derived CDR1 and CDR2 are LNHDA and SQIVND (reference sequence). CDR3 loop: CASTLRGAEAFF. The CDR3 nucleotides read TGTGCCAGTACCCTAAGGGGTGCTGAAGCTTTCTTT.

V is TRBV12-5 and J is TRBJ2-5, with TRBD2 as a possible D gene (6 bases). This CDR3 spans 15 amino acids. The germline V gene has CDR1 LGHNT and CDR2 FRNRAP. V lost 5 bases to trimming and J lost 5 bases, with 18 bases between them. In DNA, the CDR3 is TGTGCTAGTGGTACGGGGACGGGAGTAGGGGAGACCCAGTACTTC. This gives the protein CASGTGTGVGETQYF.

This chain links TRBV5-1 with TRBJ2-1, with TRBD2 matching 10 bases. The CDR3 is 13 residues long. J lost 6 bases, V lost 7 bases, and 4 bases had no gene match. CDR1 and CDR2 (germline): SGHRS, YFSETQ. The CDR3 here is CASLASGSNEQFF. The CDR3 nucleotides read TGCGCCAGCTTGGCTAGCGGGAGCAATGAGCAGTTCTTC.

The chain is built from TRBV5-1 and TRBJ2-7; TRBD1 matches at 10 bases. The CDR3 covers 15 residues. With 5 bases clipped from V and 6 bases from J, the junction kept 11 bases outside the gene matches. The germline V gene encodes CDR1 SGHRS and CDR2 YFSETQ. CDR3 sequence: CASRPGQGTGGEQYF. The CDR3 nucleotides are TGCGCCAGCAGGCCGGGACAGGGGACGGGAGGCGAGCAGTACTTC.

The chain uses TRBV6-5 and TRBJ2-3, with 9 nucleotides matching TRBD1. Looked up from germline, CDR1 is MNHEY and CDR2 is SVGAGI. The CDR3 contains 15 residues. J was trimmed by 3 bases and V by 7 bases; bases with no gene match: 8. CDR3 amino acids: CASTLQGAQTDTQYF. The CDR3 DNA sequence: TGTGCCAGCACCCTACAGGGGGCGCAGACAGATACGCAGTATTTT.

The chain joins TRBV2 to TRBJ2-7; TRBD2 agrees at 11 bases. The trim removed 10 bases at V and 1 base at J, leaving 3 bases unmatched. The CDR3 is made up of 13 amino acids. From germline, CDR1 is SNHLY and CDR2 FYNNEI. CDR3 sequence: CATGLAASYEQYF. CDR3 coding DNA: TGTGCCACGGGACTAGCGGCTTCCTACGAGCAGTACTTC.

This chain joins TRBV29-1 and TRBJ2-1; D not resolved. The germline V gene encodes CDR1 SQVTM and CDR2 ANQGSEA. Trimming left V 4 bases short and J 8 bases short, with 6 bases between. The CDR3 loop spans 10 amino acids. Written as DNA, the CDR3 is TGCAGCGTTGTGAAGCATGAGCAGTTCTTC. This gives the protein CSVVKHEQFF.

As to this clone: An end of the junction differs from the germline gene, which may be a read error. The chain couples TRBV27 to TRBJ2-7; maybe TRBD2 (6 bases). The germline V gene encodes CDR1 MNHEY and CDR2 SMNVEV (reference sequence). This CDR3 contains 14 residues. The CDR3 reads CASSLAGLSYGQYF. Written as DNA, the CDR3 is TGTGCCAGCAGTTTAGCGGGACTCTCCTACGGGCAGTACTTC.

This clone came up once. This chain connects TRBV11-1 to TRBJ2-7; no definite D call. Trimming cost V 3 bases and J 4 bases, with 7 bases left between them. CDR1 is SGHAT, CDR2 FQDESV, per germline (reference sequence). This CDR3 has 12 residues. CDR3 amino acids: CASSFLQYEQYF. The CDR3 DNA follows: TGTGCCAGCAGCTTCCTCCAGTACGAGCAGTACTTC.

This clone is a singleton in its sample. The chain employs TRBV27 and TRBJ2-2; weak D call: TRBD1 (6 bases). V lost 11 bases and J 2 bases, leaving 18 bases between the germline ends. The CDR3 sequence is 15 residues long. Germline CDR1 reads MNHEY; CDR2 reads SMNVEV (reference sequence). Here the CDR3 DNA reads TGTGCCCGATCCGGGACACGGCTTAACACCGGGGAGCTGTTTTTT. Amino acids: CARSGTRLNTGELFF.

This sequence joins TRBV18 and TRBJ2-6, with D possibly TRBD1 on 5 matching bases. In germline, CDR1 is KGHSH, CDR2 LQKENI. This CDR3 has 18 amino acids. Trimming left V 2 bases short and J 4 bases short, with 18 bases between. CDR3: CASSPNEIGVRGANVLTF. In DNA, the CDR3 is TGTGCCAGCTCACCAAATGAGATAGGGGTGCGAGGGGCCAACGTCCTGACTTTC.

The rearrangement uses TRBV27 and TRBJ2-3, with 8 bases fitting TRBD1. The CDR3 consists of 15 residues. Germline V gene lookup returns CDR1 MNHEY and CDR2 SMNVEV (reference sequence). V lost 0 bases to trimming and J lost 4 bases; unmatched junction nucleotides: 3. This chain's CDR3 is CASSLSGQGSDTQYF. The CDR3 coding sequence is TGTGCCAGCAGTTTATCCGGACAGGGCTCAGATACGCAGTATTTT.

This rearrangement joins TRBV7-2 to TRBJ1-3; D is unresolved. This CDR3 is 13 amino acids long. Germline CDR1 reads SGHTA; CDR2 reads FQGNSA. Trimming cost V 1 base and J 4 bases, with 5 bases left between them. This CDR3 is CASSLVRGNTIYF. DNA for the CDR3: TGTGCCAGCAGCTTAGTTCGGGGAAACACCATATATTTT.

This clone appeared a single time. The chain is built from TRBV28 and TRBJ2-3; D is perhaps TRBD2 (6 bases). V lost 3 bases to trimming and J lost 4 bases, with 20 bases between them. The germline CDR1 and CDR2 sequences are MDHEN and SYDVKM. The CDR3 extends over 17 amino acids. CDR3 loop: CASSFSLALGTSDTQYF. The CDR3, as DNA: TGTGCCAGCAGTTTCTCCCTCGCCCTAGGGACTTCAGATACGCAGTATTTT.

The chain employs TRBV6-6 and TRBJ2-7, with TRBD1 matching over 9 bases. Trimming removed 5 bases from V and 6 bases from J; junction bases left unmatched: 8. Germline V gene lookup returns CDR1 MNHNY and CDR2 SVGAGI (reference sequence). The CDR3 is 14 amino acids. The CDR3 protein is CASSPGTGPLEQYF. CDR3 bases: TGTGCCAGCAGTCCCGGGACAGGGCCCCTCGAGCAGTACTTC.

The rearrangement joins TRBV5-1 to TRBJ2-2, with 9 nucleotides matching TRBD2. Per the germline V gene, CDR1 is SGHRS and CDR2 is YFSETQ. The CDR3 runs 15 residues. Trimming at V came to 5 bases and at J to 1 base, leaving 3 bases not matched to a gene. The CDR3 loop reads CASSRLAENTGELFF. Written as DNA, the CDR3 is TGCGCCAGCAGTCGACTAGCGGAGAACACCGGGGAGCTGTTTTTT.

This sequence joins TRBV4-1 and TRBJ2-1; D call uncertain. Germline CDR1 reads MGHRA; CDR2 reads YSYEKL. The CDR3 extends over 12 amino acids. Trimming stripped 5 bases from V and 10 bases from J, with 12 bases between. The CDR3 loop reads CASSDGWNEQFF. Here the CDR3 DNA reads TGCGCCAGCAGCGACGGGTGGAACGAGCAGTTCTTC.

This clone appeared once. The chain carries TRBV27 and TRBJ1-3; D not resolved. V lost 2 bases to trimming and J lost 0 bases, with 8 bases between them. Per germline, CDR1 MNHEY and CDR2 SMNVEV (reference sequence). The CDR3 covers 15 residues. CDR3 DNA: TGTGCCAGCAGTTTAATGGGGAGCTCTGGAAACACCATATATTTT. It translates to CASSLMGSSGNTIYF.

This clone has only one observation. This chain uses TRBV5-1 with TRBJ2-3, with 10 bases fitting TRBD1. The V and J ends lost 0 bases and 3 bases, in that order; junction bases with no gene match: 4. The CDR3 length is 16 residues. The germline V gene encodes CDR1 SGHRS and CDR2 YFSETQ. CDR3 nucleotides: TGCGCCAGCAGCTTGGGTGCGGGACAGGGGACAGATACGCAGTATTTT. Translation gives CASSLGAGQGTDTQYF. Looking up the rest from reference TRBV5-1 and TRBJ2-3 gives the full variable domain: KAGVTQTPRYLIKTRGQQVTLSCSPISGHRSVSWYQQTPGQGLQFLFEYFSETQRNKGNFPGRFSGRQFSNSRSEMNVSTLELGDSALYLCASSLGAGQGTDTQYFGPGTRLTVL.

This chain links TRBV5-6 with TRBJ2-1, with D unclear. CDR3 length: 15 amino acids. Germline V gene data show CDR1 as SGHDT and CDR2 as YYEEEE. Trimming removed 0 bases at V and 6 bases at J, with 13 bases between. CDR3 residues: CASSLVSGWLNEQFF. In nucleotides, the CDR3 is TGTGCCAGCAGCTTGGTGTCAGGATGGCTCAATGAGCAGTTCTTC.